Presented here are 4 T cell receptor beta chains from one specimen sequenced in a study of PD-1 blockade in classical Hodgkin lymphoma. Repertoires were generated with immunoSEQ multiplex PCR, while TCRdb's copy carries only in-frame clones and drops some. The sample holds 20,000 or so clones, 70% to 80% seen once. Each patient relapsed following autologous stem cell transplantation, and prior brentuximab vedotin exposure differed. Here the sequenced sample was peripheral blood mononuclear cells (PBMCs), taken before the second cycle of nivolumab. These receptors all stem from a human donor with classical Hodgkin lymphoma.

The chain combines TRBV7-2 with TRBJ1-5; no firm D call. This CDR3 region has 15 residues. CDR1 SGHTA and CDR2 FQGNSA come from the germline V gene. Trimming cost V 2 bases and J 2 bases, with 10 bases left between them. In DNA, the CDR3 is TGTGCCAGCAGCTTACGGGTCGGAGGCAATCAGCCCCAGCATTTT. Translation: CASSLRVGGNQPQHF. Variable domain in full (rest from reference TRBV7-2 and TRBJ1-5): GAGVSQSPSNKVTEKGKDVELRCDPISGHTALYWYRQSLGQGLEFLIYFQGNSAPDKSGLPSDRFSAERTGGSVSTLTIQRTQQEDSAVYLCASSLRVGGNQPQHFGDGTRLSIL.

This chain links TRBV5-6 with TRBJ1-2; 8 nucleotides line up with TRBD1. The germline V gene has CDR1 SGHDT and CDR2 YYEEEE. CDR3 length: 16 amino acids. J was trimmed by 8 bases and V by 4 bases; bases with no gene match: 16. The CDR3 DNA is TGTGCCAGCAGCGCCGGGACAGGTAACCCCTCGGGAGGCTACACCTTC. Translating gives CASSAGTGNPSGGYTF.

Remarks on this clone: Other DNA variants within this sample encode the same CDR3. This rearrangement joins TRBV2 to TRBJ2-6; D unclear. Germline V gives CDR1 SNHLY, CDR2 FYNNEI. The CDR3 extends over 15 amino acids. Deletions cut 6 bases from V and 1 base from J, with 10 bases between. The CDR3 DNA reads TGTGCCAGCAGCCCCACGGTGTCTGGGGCCAACGTCCTGACTTTC. Amino acid sequence: CASSPTVSGANVLTF.

As for this clone: One end of the junction varies from germline; a read error may be responsible. This chain connects TRBV28 to TRBJ2-7; perhaps TRBD1 as D (5 bases). From germline, CDR1 is MDHEN and CDR2 SYDVKM. There are 13 residues in the CDR3. This CDR3 reads CASSLGQNYGQYF. For the CDR3, the DNA is TGTGCCAGCAGTTTGGGGCAAAACTACGGGCAGTACTTC.